A selection of T cell receptor beta chains follows, all from one sample in a study of blood T cell repertoires in COVID-19. Repertoires were generated with immunoSEQ multiplex PCR, while TCRdb's copy carries only in-frame clones and drops some. The sample comprises about 480,000 clones, about 91% of which are singletons, and roughly an eighth rests with the top ten. The sequenced material came from peripheral blood. These receptor sequences come from a woman between 45 and 60 years old with COVID-19, enrolled during active disease. CDR3s include the opening cysteine and the closing phenylalanine or tryptophan. Each record gives: clone size, J gene, V gene, CDR3 protein. Rows give clone size only sometimes, using once, few, many, or a class for an expanded clone.

. TRBJ2-7 TRBV30 CALTVLDRGPQQYF
once TRBJ2-3 TRBV18 CASSQAQGAADTQYF
many TRBJ2-2 TRBV5-1 CASSPIRGIGELFF
. TRBJ2-4 TRBV5-1 CASSFTGTGGHIQYF
. TRBJ1-2 TRBV25-1 CASSEYRQGGYGYTF
. TRBJ1-1 TRBV3-1/TRBV3-2 CASSQGQGPFTEAFF
. TRBJ1-5 TRBV18 CASSPSRQGNQPQHF
. TRBJ2-4 TRBV18 CASSPRGEGLAKNIQYF
. TRBJ2-1 TRBV19 CASPSGYNEQFF
. TRBJ1-6 TRBV5-1 CASSLGQGGSPLHF
. TRBJ1-2 TRBV6-5 CASTTFGVTNYGYTF
. TRBJ1-1 TRBV19 CASSKQGLRDTEAFF
once TRBJ1-4 TRBV5-4 CASSLVSGEKLFF
. TRBJ2-3 TRBV7-2 CASRYGVSTDTQYF
. TRBJ1-5 TRBV5-1 CASSLVAGLEQPQHF
. TRBJ1-1 TRBV11-2 CASSRTGAFEAFF
. TRBJ2-1 TRBV6-4 CASSEGTSYYNEQFF
. TRBJ1-2 TRBV6-5 CASNPGVANYGYTF
. TRBJ1-1 TRBV5-8 CASSLAGGYEAFF
. TRBJ2-7 TRBV3-1/TRBV3-2 CASSQGPYEQYF
. TRBJ2-2 TRBV7-8 CASSPSGGAYTGELFF
. TRBJ2-7 TRBV7-2 CASSFQQGAYEQYF
. TRBJ2-7 TRBV28 CASSLTGGFTYEQYF
. TRBJ2-2 TRBV30 CAWSGRGGYTGELFF
. TRBJ1-1 TRBV18 CASSPGTANTEAFF
once TRBJ1-5 TRBV7-8 CASSPGQGMGFSNQPQHF
. TRBJ1-2 TRBV4-1 CASSRGWGVSYGYTF
. TRBJ2-1 TRBV7-3 CASSLYGGASYNEQFF
. TRBJ1-2 TRBV9 CASSSATGDPYGYTF
few TRBJ1-5 TRBV4-2 CASSQGEGEDQPQHF
. TRBJ1-3 TRBV6-5 CASTEGLSGNTIYF
. TRBJ1-1 TRBV3-1/TRBV3-2 CASSQGQGFMNTEAFF
. TRBJ2-2 TRBV2 CASRTGQNTGELFF
. TRBJ2-1 TRBV18 CASSPGLAGAPDNEQFF
. TRBJ1-2 TRBV18 CASSPVPGEGSLYGYTF
. TRBJ1-1 TRBV11-2 CASSRVNMNTEAFF
once TRBJ1-1 TRBV5-1 CASTRDRKNTEAFF